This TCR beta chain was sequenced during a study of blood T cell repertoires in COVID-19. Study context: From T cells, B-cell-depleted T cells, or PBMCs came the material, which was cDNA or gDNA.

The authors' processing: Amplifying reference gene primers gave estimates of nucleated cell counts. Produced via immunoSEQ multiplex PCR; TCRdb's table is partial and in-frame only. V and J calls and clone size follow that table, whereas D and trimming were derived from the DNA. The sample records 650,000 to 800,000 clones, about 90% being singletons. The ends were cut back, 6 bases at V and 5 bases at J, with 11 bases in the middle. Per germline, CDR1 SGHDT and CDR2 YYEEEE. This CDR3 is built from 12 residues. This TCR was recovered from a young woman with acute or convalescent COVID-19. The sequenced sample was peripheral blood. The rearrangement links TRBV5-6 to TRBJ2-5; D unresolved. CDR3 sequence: CASTQNRETQYF. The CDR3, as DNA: TGTGCCAGCACCCAAAACCGGGAGACCCAGTACTTC.